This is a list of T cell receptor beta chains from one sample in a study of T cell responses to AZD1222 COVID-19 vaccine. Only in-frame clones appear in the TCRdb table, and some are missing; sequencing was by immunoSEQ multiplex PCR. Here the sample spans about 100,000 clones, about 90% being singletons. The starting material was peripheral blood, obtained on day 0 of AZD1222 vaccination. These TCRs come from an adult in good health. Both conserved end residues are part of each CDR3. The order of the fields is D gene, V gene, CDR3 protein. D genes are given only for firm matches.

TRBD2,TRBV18,CASSPQRGAQETQYF
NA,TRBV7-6,CASSLGEAGNTIYF
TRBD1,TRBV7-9,CASSLGQGPFYGYTF
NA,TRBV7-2,CASIPGTLNGEQYF
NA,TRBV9,CASSVERAGANVLTF
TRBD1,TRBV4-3,CASSQDLTGAGNTIYF
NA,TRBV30,CAWTGGYYGYTF
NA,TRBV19,CASSMGQNTGELFF
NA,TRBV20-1,CSASHGFEGYTF
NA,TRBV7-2,CASSWNWIKDTQYF
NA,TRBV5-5,CASSLTGTNTIYF
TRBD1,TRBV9,CASSVVGTEYNEQFF
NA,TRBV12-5,CASGLVRGPSISQLFF
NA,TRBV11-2,CASSLEETQYF
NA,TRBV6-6,CASSYPGQMNTEAFF
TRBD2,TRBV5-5,CASISFRGSSGRSDTQYF
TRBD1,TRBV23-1,CASSQYRDRDGDTQYF